The source of this T cell receptor beta chain is a study of shared clonotypes between healthy human individuals. The study, taken as a whole, reports: Clonotypes which were not shared had lower generation probabilities than clonotypes that all four donors shared. Sequencing depth was expected to affect clonotype sharing among donors.

In the case of this clone: No antigen is known for it.

Here immunoSEQ multiplex PCR was the method, and the copy in TCRdb shows in-frame clones only, minus some. The sample holds more than 2,000,000 clones, more than 80% seen once. Free of recent acute infections or vaccinations, the donors were healthy HIV-negative adults. From germline, CDR1 is MDHEN and CDR2 SYDVKM. This CDR3 is built from 15 residues. V lost 5 bases and J 2 bases, leaving 13 bases between the germline ends. The sample consisted of naive CD4+ T cells from PBMCs. Documented subset: CD45RA+ positively selected. The sequence was collected from a man between 18 and 29 years old in good health. Some clones in this sample may be carry-over from other donors' samples. The V gene is TRBV28, the J gene TRBJ1-5, with a weak D call TRBD1 (5 bases). CDR3 amino acids: CASSGGHAGNQPQHF. DNA of the CDR3: TGTGCCAGCAGTGGTGGACACGCGGGCAATCAGCCCCAGCATTTT.